This TCR beta chain was sequenced for a study of blood T cells in healthy people across ages. Primers used in a second PCR of about 7 to 12 cycles were a sample-barcoded 5' primer and a J-beta primer mix. TCRdb re-called the 5' RACE reads through MiXCR, storing one row per CDR3 protein. The sample lists 650,000 to 1,000,000 distinct CDR3 sequences, under 40% seen once, with 13% in the top ten. Sequencing was done on a sample of blood. The sequence came from a man between 18 and 35 years old in good health.

CDR3 residues: CASSVGTAWGYTF. The CDR3 nucleotides are TGTGCCAGCAGTGTCGGGACAGCCTGGGGCTACACCTTC. This rearrangement joins TRBV6-6 to TRBJ1-2, with 7 bases lining up with TRBD1. This CDR3 has 13 residues. V dropped 5 bases and J dropped 8; count of bases not matched to a gene: 8. Germline V lookup: CDR1 MNHNY, CDR2 SVGAGI (reference sequence).